This is a list of T cell receptor beta chains from one sample in a study of post-analysis software for immune sequencing data. TCRdb used MiXCR to reprocess the PCR reads, holding one entry per CDR3 protein. Among about half a million distinct CDR3 sequences, roughly 34% were seen once, and the ten largest hold around 6.1%. The sequencing input was blood. These receptors were obtained from a girl younger than 18 with multiple sclerosis. Both conserved end residues are trimmed from each CDR3. The D gene is left open where the match is weak.

v_gene	j_gene	d_gene	CDR3aa
TRBV28	TRBJ1-2	NA	ASSSLPGFGYT
TRBV27	TRBJ1-5	NA	ASSQQGSQPQH
TRBV6-9	TRBJ1-5	NA	ASSYWGYQPQH
TRBV9	TRBJ2-3	TRBD2	ASSPRTGTSFPDTQY
TRBV6-1	TRBJ1-1	NA	ASTQRIGTAEAF
TRBV7-2	TRBJ1-2	NA	ASSPRTAADFGYT
TRBV6-5	TRBJ1-2	NA	ASTRTGHNYGYT
TRBV5-1	TRBJ2-1	TRBD1	ASSDAGTGAYNEQF
TRBV20-1	TRBJ2-7	NA	SARSQGAGYEQY
TRBV5-1	TRBJ2-6	NA	ASSLETVISGANVLT
TRBV5-1	TRBJ2-7	NA	ASSPLGSSYEQY
TRBV5-1	TRBJ1-4	NA	ASSLAGGTNEKLF
TRBV2	TRBJ2-5	NA	ASNGIIAGQETQY
TRBV10-3	TRBJ1-2	TRBD1	AIRPAGGGYT
TRBV10-3	TRBJ2-3	NA	ATQGGGTDTQY
TRBV5-5	TRBJ2-3	NA	ASSEVSTDTQY
TRBV12-5	TRBJ1-2	NA	ASGLSGDPGGYT
TRBV6-1	TRBJ2-1	TRBD1	ASPGQGEISSYNEQF
TRBV12-3/TRBV12-4	TRBJ2-3	TRBD2	ASSLRTSGAADTQY
TRBV20-1	TRBJ2-3	TRBD2	SAGLSGGATDTQY
TRBV3-1	TRBJ2-1	TRBD2	ASSQDRWRGGRNEQF
TRBV20-1	TRBJ2-7	TRBD1	SARTGNEQY
TRBV7-8	TRBJ2-5	NA	ASSFGAGGGAGTQY
TRBV11-2	TRBJ2-5	NA	ASSTRQETQY
TRBV5-1	TRBJ1-1	NA	ASSLWGVQSNTEAF
TRBV5-1	TRBJ1-1	NA	ASSYLGQNTEAF
TRBV6-5	TRBJ1-2	NA	ASTRGPRDGYT
TRBV6-1	TRBJ2-1	TRBD2	ASGALAGVSYNEQF
TRBV12-3/TRBV12-4	TRBJ2-3	NA	ASSQDTSTDTQY
TRBV20-1	TRBJ1-4	NA	SARMGEKLF
TRBV20-1	TRBJ2-2	NA	SAKEGNTGELF
TRBV7-9	NA	TRBD1	ASTPDRVVTQY
TRBV4-1	TRBJ2-3	TRBD2	ASSQVVGGGAGDTQY
TRBV11-2	TRBJ2-7	NA	ASSLGGESSYEQY
TRBV6-5	TRBJ2-7	NA	ASKVEGGPREQY
TRBV12-3/TRBV12-4	TRBJ2-3	NA	ASRVIRGGADTQY
TRBV5-6	NA	NA	ASRRWDNFGERAAYEQY
TRBV9	TRBJ2-7	NA	ASSVGQRDYEQY
TRBV6-5	TRBJ2-7	NA	ASSRTEEYEQY
TRBV11-2	TRBJ2-7	TRBD2	ASSLAAQGTRAYEQY
TRBV10-3	TRBJ2-3	NA	AISADRTTDTQY
TRBV5-6	NA	TRBD1	ASSGMDREETQY
TRBV5-1	TRBJ2-6	TRBD1	ASSIGTGSSGANVLT
TRBV27	TRBJ2-1	NA	ASSGQGVGEQF
TRBV6-6	TRBJ2-3	NA	ASSYEGLRDTQY
TRBV10-3	TRBJ1-5	TRBD1	AISDPLPSTGPDQPQH
TRBV24-1	TRBJ2-4	NA	ATSDPLRTGKNIQY
TRBV7-2	TRBJ2-2	NA	ASSLNGGMGGELF
TRBV10-3	TRBJ2-6	TRBD1	AIGTGAAGANVLT
TRBV2	TRBJ2-1	NA	ATNPQGNEQF
TRBV6-6	TRBJ2-7	TRBD1	ASTHPSGQGANEQY
TRBV7-6	TRBJ1-6	NA	ASSLAVSPLH
TRBV4-1	TRBJ2-5	NA	ASSPGPNKETQY
TRBV7-3	TRBJ1-1	NA	ASSLSLPGQANTEAF
TRBV12-3/TRBV12-4	TRBJ2-1	NA	ASSPTGFEQF
TRBV5-1	TRBJ2-5	NA	ASSLEGPIQETQY
TRBV20-1	TRBJ2-1	NA	SARPSETQF
TRBV15	TRBJ1-2	NA	ATSTLGPNYGYT